The clone carrying this T cell receptor beta chain was observed at least ten times. The antigen is unknown. For TCR beta, libraries came from iRepertoire HTBI primers and Arm-PCR of CDR3 regions. TCRdb fed the multiplex PCR reads into MiXCR, producing one record per CDR3 protein. The table has approximately 230,000 distinct CDR3 sequences, around 16% seen once. Time point specified: newly diagnosed GD, antithyroid drugs for less than 3 months. From PBMCs, RNA was extracted and then used to make the TCR library. The germline gives CDR1 LNHDA, CDR2 SQIVND (reference sequence). The V end lost 3 bases, the J end lost 0 bases, and 9 bases lay between the germline ends. This CDR3 is built from 15 residues. The data originate from a study of regulatory T cells in long-lasting Graves disease. Study results and caveats: Patients with persistent disease shared under 3,500 public clonotypes, outpacing the roughly 970 shared by new patients. The study examined only peripheral blood, not thyroid tissue.

The chain uses TRBV19 and TRBJ1-5; D gene uncertain. The input for sequencing was peripheral blood mononuclear cells (PBMCs), taken at new diagnosis, from a patient treated with antithyroid drugs. The receptor comes from a female donor with Graves disease. DNA of the CDR3: TGTGCCAGTAGTATCACGGGTTATAGCAATCAGCCCCAGCATTTT. Its translation is CASSITGYSNQPQHF.